Below, 25 T cell receptor beta chains from the same sample are listed, as sequenced in a study of T cell changes during pregnancy in multiple sclerosis. Sequencing used immunoSEQ multiplex PCR; TCRdb keeps in-frame clones, though not all of them. This sample yields roughly 56,000 clones, of which about 90% are seen a single time; just under 0.5% belongs to the top ten. This specimen was CD4+ T cells from peripheral blood mononuclear cells, taken after pregnancy. The receptors originated from a female donor in good health, enrolled as a control in a pregnancy study.

V and J are TRBV30 and TRBJ2-5, with D possibly TRBD1 on 5 matching bases. Trimming shortened V by 3 bases and J by 1 base, and 12 bases separated the two germline ends. This CDR3 is 14 amino acids long. Germline-derived CDR1 and CDR2 are GTSNPN and SVGIG (reference sequence). CDR3 residues: CAWSRSGFQETQYF. CDR3 in DNA: TGTGCCTGGAGCAGATCAGGGTTCCAAGAGACCCAGTACTTC.

The chain couples TRBV4-2 to TRBJ2-5; 8 bases are shared with TRBD2. CDR3 size: 16 residues. J lost 5 bases, V lost 2 bases, and 10 bases had no gene match. The germline V gene has CDR1 LGHNA and CDR2 YNFKEQ. The CDR3 spells CASSQQGLVGKETQYF. Here the CDR3 DNA reads TGTGCCAGCAGCCAACAGGGACTAGTCGGTAAGGAGACCCAGTACTTC.

This rearrangement joins TRBV7-2 to TRBJ2-1; 13 bases align to TRBD2. Trimming at V came to 4 bases and at J to 0 bases, leaving 9 bases not matched to a gene. CDR3 size: 19 residues. The V gene's germline CDR1 is SGHTA and CDR2 FQGNSA. CDR3 residues: CASSSRLAGGLSSYNEQFF. CDR3 DNA: TGTGCCAGCAGCTCTAGACTAGCGGGGGGTCTGAGCTCCTACAATGAGCAGTTCTTC.

The chain couples TRBV6-5 to TRBJ1-2, with D uncertain. The V end lost 1 base, the J end lost 1 base, and 10 bases lay between the germline ends. Germline assignment: CDR1 MNHEY and CDR2 SVGAGI. The CDR3 length is 15 residues. DNA of the CDR3: TGTGCCAGCAGTTACTGGCAGGATAATAACTATGGCTACACCTTC. This encodes CASSYWQDNNYGYTF.

The CDR3 DNA reads TGTGCCAGCAGCTTGGCCCAAGGGGGCACAAAGACCCAGTACTTC. This encodes CASSLAQGGTKTQYF. J is TRBJ2-5 and V is TRBV5-5; TRBD1 matches 7 bases. The germline CDR1 and CDR2 sequences are SGHKS and YYEKEE (reference sequence). Trimming cost V 0 bases and J 6 bases; bases outside gene matches: 8. The CDR3 has 15 amino acids.

The gene calls are TRBV5-4 and TRBJ2-1, with a weak D call TRBD2 (5 bases). The V end was cut by 0 bases, the J end by 6 bases, with 13 bases between. The germline V gene encodes CDR1 SGHNT and CDR2 YYREEE (reference sequence). The CDR3 runs 15 residues. CDR3 sequence (DNA): TGTGCCAGCAGCTTGGTCCGGGGAACCAGCAATGAGCAGTTCTTC. It specifies CASSLVRGTSNEQFF.

The chain's CDR3 is CASSWDSHNEKLFF. CDR3 in DNA: TGTGCCAGCAGCTGGGACAGTCATAATGAAAAACTGTTTTTT. The chain couples TRBV7-2 to TRBJ1-4; 7 bases are a match to TRBD1. V trimming: 4 bases; J trimming: 4 bases; junction bases outside the gene matches: 3. Germline loops: CDR1 SGHTA, CDR2 FQGNSA. The CDR3 is 14 amino acids.

CDR3 residues: CASSTMDRAFGNTIYF. CDR3 DNA: TGTGCCAGTAGTACTATGGACAGGGCGTTTGGAAACACCATATATTTT. This chain uses TRBV19 with TRBJ1-3; 8 bases agree with TRBD1. The V segment lost 4 bases and the J segment 3 bases; nucleotides outside the gene matches: 8. CDR1 LNHDA and CDR2 SQIVND come from the germline V gene (reference sequence). This CDR3 has 16 amino acids.

The chain links TRBV9 to TRBJ1-1, with 8 bases identical to TRBD1. The V and J ends lost 0 bases and 0 bases, in that order; junction bases with no gene match: 4. The germline V gene encodes CDR1 SGDLS and CDR2 YYNGEE. The CDR3 consists of 16 residues. CDR3 protein: CASSVGTGQMNTEAFF. The DNA for the CDR3 is TGTGCCAGCAGCGTAGGGACAGGGCAAATGAACACTGAAGCTTTCTTT.

This clone appeared once. The V gene is TRBV25-1, the J gene TRBJ2-7; D may be TRBD2 (5 bases). The CDR3 has 14 amino acids. V lost 2 bases and J lost 5, with 13 bases in between. Germline values: CDR1 MGHDK, CDR2 SYGVNS. CDR3 in DNA: TGTGCCAGCAGTGAAAGGTCGAGGGTCGACGAGCAGTACTTC. Amino acid sequence: CASSERSRVDEQYF.

Turning to this clone: This CDR3 is also generated by other DNA sequences in the sample. The chain has TRBV19 and TRBJ2-3, with D unresolved. Trimming left V 6 bases short and J 1 base short, with 8 bases between. This CDR3 has 13 residues. The V gene's germline CDR1 is LNHDA and CDR2 SQIVND (reference sequence). DNA of the CDR3: TGTGCCAGTAGCTCTGGCCGCACAGATACGCAGTATTTT. It yields the protein CASSSGRTDTQYF. The complete variable domain, with remaining parts taken from reference TRBV19 and TRBJ2-3, reads DGGITQSPKYLFRKEGQNVTLSCEQNLNHDAMYWYRQDPGQGLRLIYYSQIVNDFQKGDIAEGYSVSREKKESFPLTVTSAQKNPTAFYLCASSSGRTDTQYFGPGTRLTVL.

This chain uses TRBV12-2 with TRBJ1-1. TRBV12-2 is labeled a pseudogene. CDR3 length equals 15 residues. CDR3 nucleotide sequence: TGTGCAAGTCGCTCACTTAATTTAGCGAACACTGAAGCTTTCTTT. Amino acids: CASRSLNLANTEAFF.

This sequence joins TRBV7-9 and TRBJ2-1; 7 nucleotides align to TRBD1. The CDR3 is 16 amino acids. With V trimmed by 1 base and J by 4 bases, 7 bases remained unmatched. Germline V gene sequence: CDR1 SEHNR, CDR2 FQNEAQ (reference sequence). In nucleotides, the CDR3 is TGTGCCAGCAGCTTAGACAAGGGGGCATCGTACAATGAGCAGTTCTTC. It encodes CASSLDKGASYNEQFF.

The V gene is TRBV7-3, the J gene TRBJ2-2; the D gene is possibly TRBD2 (6 bases). The CDR3 spans 14 residues. Trimming shortened V by 5 bases and J by 1 base, and 8 bases separated the two germline ends. The V gene's germline CDR1 is SGHTA and CDR2 FQGTGA. CDR3 nucleotide sequence: TGTGCCAGCAGCCCCGGGGGGAACACCGGGGAGCTGTTTTTT. Encoded protein: CASSPGGNTGELFF.

The chain uses TRBV6-5 and TRBJ2-7; 7 nucleotides agree with TRBD1. Losses at the gene ends were 9 bases for V and 5 bases for J; bases not matched to a gene: 10. The V gene's germline CDR1 is MNHEY and CDR2 SVGAGI. The CDR3 totals 13 residues. The DNA for the CDR3 is TGTGCCAGTGCCCCAGGGGGTAGTAACGAGCAGTACTTC. Translation gives CASAPGGSNEQYF.

The chain couples TRBV25-1 to TRBJ2-7, with 7 bases that match TRBD1. This CDR3 spans 17 amino acids. The V gene's germline CDR1 is MGHDK and CDR2 SYGVNS. V dropped 1 base and J dropped 4; count of bases not matched to a gene: 13. CDR3 sequence: CASSEFPQTGSGYEQYF. DNA for the CDR3: TGTGCCAGCAGTGAATTCCCCCAGACAGGGTCTGGGTACGAGCAGTACTTC.

This sequence joins TRBV19 and TRBJ2-7; 8 nucleotides line up with TRBD2. Looked up from germline, CDR1 is LNHDA and CDR2 is SQIVND (reference sequence). With 4 bases clipped from V and 0 bases from J, the junction kept 5 bases outside the gene matches. There are 15 residues in the CDR3. The CDR3 DNA reads TGTGCCAGTAGTACAACTAGCGGCCACTCCTACGAGCAGTACTTC. This gives the protein CASSTTSGHSYEQYF.

This clone was observed a single time. V gene TRBV19 combines with J gene TRBJ1-6, with 7 bases fitting TRBD1. The germline V gene has CDR1 LNHDA and CDR2 SQIVND (reference sequence). This CDR3 has 14 amino acids. V lost 3 bases, J lost 6 bases, and 2 bases stayed unmatched. CDR3 residues: CASSMGQSNSPLHF. Written as DNA, the CDR3 is TGTGCCAGTAGTATGGGACAGAGTAATTCACCCCTCCACTTT.

This chain connects TRBV6-5 to TRBJ1-5, with D unclear. The CDR3 consists of 13 residues. Germline loops: CDR1 MNHEY, CDR2 SVGAGI. Trimming removed 3 bases from V and 5 bases from J, with 8 bases in between. The CDR3 DNA reads as TGTGCCAGCAGTTATACTACACATCAGCCCCAGCATTTT. Translation gives CASSYTTHQPQHF.

This chain uses TRBV5-5 with TRBJ1-1; TRBD1 is a possible D gene (6 bases). CDR3 length: 16 residues. Trimming shortened V by 1 base and J by 3 bases, and 16 bases separated the two germline ends. In germline, CDR1 is SGHKS, CDR2 YYEKEE (reference sequence). For the CDR3, the DNA is TGTGCCAGCAGCTTGTCCCCAGGGGTAGACTACACTGAAGCTTTCTTT. Amino acids: CASSLSPGVDYTEAFF.

This chain connects TRBV11-3 to TRBJ2-2; 8 bases agree with TRBD1. The V segment lost 1 base and the J segment 6 bases; nucleotides outside the gene matches: 4. The CDR3 covers 15 residues. Germline assignment: CDR1 SGHNT and CDR2 YENEEA. The CDR3: CASSLGTGNAGELFF. For the CDR3, the DNA is TGTGCCAGCAGCTTAGGGACAGGGAATGCCGGGGAGCTGTTTTTT.

This chain joins TRBV19 and TRBJ2-5; TRBD1 matches at 7 bases. The CDR3 has 16 amino acids. Germline CDR1 LNHDA, CDR2 SQIVND (reference sequence). V lost 5 bases and J lost 3; bases outside the gene matches: 12. In nucleotides, the CDR3 is TGTGCCAGTAGTCTTTCTCGGACAGGAAAAAAAGAGACCCAGTACTTC. This codes for CASSLSRTGKKETQYF.

This clone was seen once. V and J are TRBV29-1 and TRBJ2-1; 9 bases agree with TRBD1. From germline, CDR1 is SQVTM and CDR2 ANQGSEA. CDR3 length: 13 residues. With V trimmed by 6 bases and J by 6 bases, 6 bases remained unmatched. Here the CDR3 reads CSVTRDRANEQFF. For the CDR3, the DNA is TGCAGCGTCACTAGGGACAGGGCCAATGAGCAGTTCTTC.

A single count supports this clone. Other DNA variants within this sample encode the same CDR3. The rearrangement links TRBV9 to TRBJ2-1; 9 bases fit TRBD1. This CDR3 region has 14 residues. V gave up 5 bases and J gave up 2 bases; unmatched junction bases: 2. Germline CDR1 SGDLS, CDR2 YYNGEE. The CDR3 DNA sequence: TGTGCCAGCAGTGGACAGGGGACCTACAATGAGCAGTTCTTC. Amino acids: CASSGQGTYNEQFF. The variable domain in full, completed from reference TRBV9 and TRBJ2-1, reads DSGVTQTPKHLITATGQRVTLRCSPRSGDLSVYWYQQSLDQGLQFLIQYYNGEERAKGNILERFSAQQFPDLHSELNLSSLELGDSALYFCASSGQGTYNEQFFGPGTRLTVL.

The chain uses TRBV2 and TRBJ1-1; D not certain. The CDR3 length is 12 residues. In germline, CDR1 is SNHLY, CDR2 FYNNEI. The V end lost 5 bases, the J end lost 4 bases, and 8 bases lay between the germline ends. The CDR3 spells CASSTEPTEAFF. The CDR3 coding sequence is TGTGCCAGCAGTACAGAGCCCACTGAAGCTTTCTTT.